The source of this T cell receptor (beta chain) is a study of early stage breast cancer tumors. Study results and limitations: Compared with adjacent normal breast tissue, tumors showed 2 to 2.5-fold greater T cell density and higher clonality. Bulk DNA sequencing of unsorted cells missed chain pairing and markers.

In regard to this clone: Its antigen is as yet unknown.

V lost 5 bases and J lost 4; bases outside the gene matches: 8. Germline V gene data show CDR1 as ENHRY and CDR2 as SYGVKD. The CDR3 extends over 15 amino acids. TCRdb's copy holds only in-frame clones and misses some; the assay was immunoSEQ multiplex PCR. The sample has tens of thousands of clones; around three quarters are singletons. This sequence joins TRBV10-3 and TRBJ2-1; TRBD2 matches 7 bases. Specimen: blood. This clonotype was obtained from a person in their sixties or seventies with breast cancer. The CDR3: CAISRDYQPYNEQFF. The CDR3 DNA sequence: TGTGCCATCAGTAGGGACTATCAACCTTACAATGAGCAGTTCTTC.